Below, one T cell receptor beta chain is given with its context. Its antigen is still unknown. These data originate in a study of cytomegalovirus exposure and HLA in healthy donors. 60 Vbeta and 13 Jbeta primers were used in PCR. Only in-frame clones appear in the TCRdb table, and some are missing; sequencing was by immunoSEQ multiplex PCR. Found here are around 45,000 clones, under 60% of them singletons; the top ten hold 5% to 6.5%. The CDR3 is 14 amino acids. Trimming removed 0 bases at V and 3 bases at J, with 9 bases between. Germline assignment: CDR1 GTSNPN and CDR2 SVGIG (reference sequence). General study results and limits: The classifier was said to identify cytomegalovirus status with high specificity and sensitivity. Indistinguishability led to the exclusion of some V segments, TRBV6-2 and TRBV6-3 included. Later analysis showed TCR association rates varying by HLA locus, highest for DRB1 and lowest for HLA-C. Per a prior analysis, the majority of TCR beta V segments were productive roughly 90% or roughly 30% of the time.

The V gene is TRBV30, the J gene TRBJ1-5; unclear D gene. This receptor was taken from a man between 60 and 70 years old in good health and CMV-seronegative. Sequencing was carried out using PBMCs. The CDR3 region is CAWSVLTDNQPQHF. Written as DNA, the CDR3 is TGTGCCTGGAGTGTTTTAACAGACAATCAGCCCCAGCATTTT.